Each of the 18 T cell receptor beta chains below was sequenced from the same sample in a study of CD8+ T cells in alopecia areata. Treatment in this sample: oral pan-JAK inhibitor, 5-10 mg twice daily. The authors extracted RNA and reverse transcribed it into cDNA as the sequencing template. Measured with immunoSEQ multiplex PCR; TCRdb has only the in-frame clones, and not every one. Of more than 200,000 clones listed, less than 65% are singletons. The sample here was CD4+ T cells sorted from blood, taken at week 4, from a patient treated with tofacitinib. All receptors derive from a human donor with alopecia areata.

This clone was picked up a small number of times. J is TRBJ2-2 and V is TRBV29-1; D remains unclear. The CDR3 spans 11 residues. V was shortened by 8 bases and J by 8 bases, with 12 bases between the two germline ends. Germline loops: CDR1 SQVTM, CDR2 ANQGSEA. CDR3 DNA: TGCAGCCCGCGACATGCAGGGGAGCTGTTTTTT. Residues: CSPRHAGELFF.

The chain has TRBV7-9 and TRBJ2-2; 7 bases are shared with TRBD1. The J segment lost 7 bases and the V segment lost 8 bases, leaving 10 bases of the junction unmatched. Germline V gives CDR1 SEHNR, CDR2 FQNEAQ (reference sequence). This CDR3 contains 14 residues. CDR3 in amino acids: CASERDSTYGELFF. Written as DNA, the CDR3 is TGTGCCAGCGAACGGGACAGTACCTACGGGGAGCTGTTTTTT. The complete variable domain, with remaining parts taken from reference TRBV7-9 and TRBJ2-2, reads DTGVSQNPRHKITKRGQNVTFRCDPISEHNRLYWYRQTLGQGPEFLTYFQNEAQLEKSRLLSDRFSAERPKGSFSTLEIQRTEQGDSAMYLCASERDSTYGELFFGEGSRLTVL.

This clone appeared once. The rearrangement uses TRBV25-1 and TRBJ1-2, with 12 bases matching TRBD1. The CDR3 is 17 amino acids. V trimming: 1 base; J trimming: 7 bases; junction bases outside the gene matches: 10. CDR1 and CDR2 from the germline V gene are MGHDK and SYGVNS. CDR3 in DNA: TGTGCCAGCAGTGAATTGGGGACAGGGGGCGCGGAGTCTGGCTACACCTTC. This gives the protein CASSELGTGGAESGYTF.

This chain joins TRBV15 and TRBJ2-1; 8 bases line up with TRBD1. The trim removed 7 bases at V and 8 bases at J, leaving 13 bases unmatched. Looked up from germline, CDR1 is LNHNV and CDR2 is YYDKDF (reference sequence). The CDR3 spans 15 residues. The CDR3 here is CATTGGLGGNDEQFF. In DNA form, the CDR3 reads TGTGCCACCACAGGGGGCCTGGGAGGAAACGATGAGCAGTTCTTC.

The genes are TRBV29-1 and TRBJ1-1, with TRBD1 as a possible D gene (6 bases). This CDR3 region has 14 residues. V shed 4 bases and J shed 4 bases, with 16 bases lying between them. Per the germline V gene, CDR1 is SQVTM and CDR2 is ANQGSEA. The CDR3 DNA follows: TGCAGCGTTGGAGACGGGGGCTGGAGCACTGAAGCTTTCTTT. It specifies CSVGDGGWSTEAFF.

This rearrangement joins TRBV9 to TRBJ1-3; 9 nucleotides match TRBD1. Looked up from germline, CDR1 is SGDLS and CDR2 is YYNGEE. J lost 2 bases, V lost 3 bases, and 3 bases had no gene match. The CDR3 is 15 residues long. The CDR3 protein is CASSADRGPGNTIYF. The CDR3 DNA reads as TGTGCCAGCAGCGCGGACAGGGGTCCTGGAAACACCATATATTTT.

The genes are TRBV5-4 and TRBJ1-3; D is uncertain. V lost 2 bases, J lost 0 bases, and 9 bases lay in between. The V gene's germline CDR1 is SGHNT and CDR2 YYREEE (reference sequence). This CDR3 spans 15 amino acids. CDR3 loop: CASSLARSSGNTIYF. DNA for the CDR3: TGTGCCAGCAGCTTAGCCCGGTCCTCTGGAAACACCATATATTTT.

The genes are TRBV6-9 and TRBJ1-2; D gene uncertain. Germline CDR1 and CDR2: MNHGY and SVAAGI. The CDR3 totals 10 residues. Trimming pared 7 bases from V and 8 bases from J, leaving 8 bases between. The CDR3 protein is CASIAGGYTF. The CDR3 nucleotides are TGTGCCAGCATCGCAGGAGGCTACACCTTC.

This clone was seen once. V is TRBV9 and J is TRBJ1-2, with a tentative D call TRBD1 (5 bases). Trimming shortened V by 4 bases and J by 5 bases, and 24 bases separated the two germline ends. Germline V gene lookup returns CDR1 SGDLS and CDR2 YYNGEE. The CDR3 sequence is 17 residues long. The CDR3 DNA sequence: TGTGCCAGCAGCAAGGGGTACGGGCACCCCGGGCGGTATGGCTACACCTTC. As protein: CASSKGYGHPGRYGYTF.

This chain uses TRBV11-1 with TRBJ2-5; 9 nucleotides line up with TRBD1. Germline V lookup: CDR1 SGHAT, CDR2 FQDESV (reference sequence). The CDR3 is 14 amino acids. J was trimmed by 6 bases and V by 4 bases; bases with no gene match: 6. CDR3 bases: TGTGCCAGCAGCTCGCGGACAGGGGAGAAGACCCAGTACTTC. Translating it yields CASSSRTGEKTQYF.

This chain connects TRBV29-1 to TRBJ2-3, with 7 positions matching TRBD1. J was trimmed by 2 bases and V by 4 bases; bases with no gene match: 3. The CDR3 consists of 13 residues. Germline CDR1 is SQVTM and CDR2 is ANQGSEA. CDR3 region: CSVGGQYTDTQYF. The CDR3 bases are TGCAGCGTTGGGGGACAGTACACAGATACGCAGTATTTT.

The V and J genes are TRBV4-1 and TRBJ2-1; the D gene is possibly TRBD2 (6 bases). The germline CDR1 and CDR2 sequences are MGHRA and YSYEKL. The CDR3 covers 16 residues. The germline V and J ends were trimmed by 0 bases and 3 bases, with 12 bases remaining between them. CDR3 residues: CASSQDGGGIYNEQFF. CDR3 bases: TGCGCCAGCAGCCAAGATGGTGGGGGGATCTACAATGAGCAGTTCTTC.

The chain links TRBV30 to TRBJ1-5; perhaps TRBD1 as D (5 bases). V was shortened by 0 bases and J by 2 bases, with 8 bases between the two germline ends. The CDR3 is 14 amino acids. Germline CDR1 is GTSNPN and CDR2 is SVGIG (reference sequence). In nucleotides, the CDR3 is TGTGCCTGGAGTGTACAGGATGGCAATCAGCCCCAGCATTTT. Translated: CAWSVQDGNQPQHF.

J is TRBJ2-4 and V is TRBV11-1, with 9 nucleotides matching TRBD1. Trimming cost V 5 bases and J 6 bases; bases outside gene matches: 5. Germline V gene sequence: CDR1 SGHAT, CDR2 FQDESV (reference sequence). The CDR3 consists of 14 residues. CDR3 sequence: CASSTQGAGNIQYF. CDR3 coding DNA: TGTGCCAGCAGCACACAGGGGGCAGGAAACATTCAGTACTTC.

This clone was detected only a few times. The chain recombines TRBV9 with TRBJ1-6, with D unresolved. This CDR3 is 13 amino acids long. Germline loops: CDR1 SGDLS, CDR2 YYNGEE. V was pared by 0 bases and J by 10 bases, with 8 bases between. This CDR3 reads CASSVDVTSPLHF. CDR3 DNA: TGTGCCAGCAGCGTAGACGTTACCTCACCCCTCCACTTT.

The J gene is TRBJ2-2, the V gene TRBV5-6; D is undetermined. Trimming shortened V by 2 bases and J by 2 bases, and 10 bases separated the two germline ends. Looked up from germline, CDR1 is SGHDT and CDR2 is YYEEEE. This CDR3 spans 15 amino acids. CDR3 DNA: TGTGCCAGCAGCTTCACCCCTTATAACACCGGGGAGCTGTTTTTT. This sequence encodes CASSFTPYNTGELFF.

This sequence joins TRBV5-4 and TRBJ2-4; D perhaps matches TRBD1 (5 bases). Germline CDR1 is SGHNT and CDR2 is YYREEE (reference sequence). The CDR3 runs to 11 residues. Trimming took off 5 bases at V and 12 bases at J, with 12 bases between the two ends. CDR3 amino acids: CASSNRQTQYF. The CDR3 nucleotides are TGTGCCAGCAGTAATAGACAGACTCAGTACTTC.

The V gene is TRBV29-1, the J gene TRBJ1-1, with TRBD1 matching over 11 bases. Trimming at V came to 6 bases and at J to 5 bases, leaving 5 bases not matched to a gene. This CDR3 is built from 13 residues. Germline V gene sequence: CDR1 SQVTM, CDR2 ANQGSEA. The CDR3 sequence: CSVAGQGDTEAFF. As DNA, the CDR3 is TGCAGCGTGGCGGGACAGGGGGATACTGAAGCTTTCTTT. Full variable domain (missing parts from reference TRBV29-1 and TRBJ1-1): SAVISQKPSRDICQRGTSLTIQCQVDSQVTMMFWYRQQPGQSLTLIATANQGSEATYESGFVIDKFPISRPNLTFSTLTVSNMSPEDSSIYLCSVAGQGDTEAFFGQGTRLTVV.